This record covers a single T cell receptor beta chain. These data are taken from a study of blood T cell repertoires in COVID-19. Across the study: PBMCs, B-cell-depleted T cells, or T cells provided the cDNA or gDNA that made up the material.

The authors' processing: Scientists estimated how many nucleated cells there were by amplifying reference gene primers. Only in-frame clones appear in the TCRdb table, and some are missing; sequencing was by immunoSEQ multiplex PCR. That table supplies the V and J calls and clone size; D and trimming were determined from the DNA. In the table there are roughly 220,000 clones, approximately 81% of which are singletons. V gave up 0 bases and J gave up 6 bases; unmatched junction bases: 12. This CDR3 is 17 amino acids long. In germline, CDR1 is SGHRS, CDR2 YFSETQ. This receptor was obtained from a woman aged 55-75 years who had recovered from COVID-19. Sequences were obtained from peripheral blood. V and J are TRBV5-1 and TRBJ1-5, with 7 bases fitting TRBD1. The chain's CDR3 is CASSLAGGTEGRQPQHF. The CDR3, as DNA: TGCGCCAGCAGCTTGGCCGGTGGGACAGAGGGTCGTCAGCCCCAGCATTTT. The complete variable domain, with remaining parts taken from reference TRBV5-1 and TRBJ1-5, reads KAGVTQTPRYLIKTRGQQVTLSCSPISGHRSVSWYQQTPGQGLQFLFEYFSETQRNKGNFPGRFSGRQFSNSRSEMNVSTLELGDSALYLCASSLAGGTEGRQPQHFGDGTRLSIL.